Each of the 8 T cell receptor beta chains below was sequenced from the same sample in a study of blood T cell repertoires in COVID-19. The repertoire was sequenced with immunoSEQ multiplex PCR; TCRdb's copy has only in-frame clones and lacks some. The sample shows 45,000 to 60,000 clones, more than 70% of them seen only once. The sequencing sample was made of peripheral blood. The receptors derive from a man aged 65 to 85 with active COVID-19.

As concerns this clone: A junction end diverges from the germline sequence, so it may reflect a read error. V usage is TRBV7-7 and J usage is TRBJ2-5, with 8 bases matching TRBD1. CDR3 size: 15 residues. Germline values: CDR1 SSHAT, CDR2 FNYEAQ (reference sequence). Here the CDR3 DNA reads TGTGCTAGCAGCCTGACAGGGGCTGGCCAAGAGACCCAGTACTTC. It encodes CASSLTGAGQETQYF. Based on the CDR3 plus reference TRBV7-7 and TRBJ2-5, the full variable domain is GAGVSQSPRYKVTKRGQDVTLRCDPISSHATLYWYQQALGQGPEFLTYFNYEAQPDKSGLPSDRFSAERPEGSISTLTIQRTEQRDSAMYRCASSLTGAGQETQYFGPGTRLLVL.

The chain joins TRBV6-5 to TRBJ1-2, with 7 bases lining up with TRBD1. The CDR3 has 13 amino acids. Germline V gene sequence: CDR1 MNHEY, CDR2 SVGAGI. Trimming cost V 6 bases and J 5 bases; bases outside gene matches: 6. CDR3 in DNA: TGTGCCAGCAGAAAGACAGGGCTATATGGCTACACCTTC. Translation gives CASRKTGLYGYTF.

The chain carries TRBV4-3 and TRBJ2-7; TRBD1 matches at 8 bases. V was pared by 4 bases and J by 5 bases, with 13 bases of the junction left unmatched. CDR1 and CDR2 from the germline V gene are LGHNA and YSLEER. The CDR3 is made up of 16 amino acids. The DNA for the CDR3 is TGCGCCAGCAGCCCCGACAGGGGCCCCCCCTCGGACGAGCAGTACTTC. Protein: CASSPDRGPPSDEQYF.

The chain combines TRBV5-3 with TRBJ1-4; D unresolved. TRBV5-3 is sorted into the ORF group, with uncertain function. There are 17 residues in the CDR3. Deletions cut 0 bases from V and 4 bases from J, with 16 bases between. The CDR3 reads CARSLAPLDLDNEKLFF. Written as DNA, the CDR3 is TGTGCCAGAAGCTTGGCTCCCCTCGACTTAGATAATGAAAAACTGTTTTTT.

The chain links TRBV18 to TRBJ1-3, with no clear D. Germline V gene data show CDR1 as KGHSH and CDR2 as LQKENI. V was pared by 4 bases and J by 0 bases, with 4 bases between. CDR3 length: 13 residues. The CDR3 is CASSLISGNTIYF. CDR3 nucleotides: TGTGCCAGCTCACTCATCTCTGGAAACACCATATATTTT.

The chain carries TRBV5-1 and TRBJ1-6, with 8 bases identical to TRBD1. V lost 0 bases and J lost 14; bases outside the gene matches: 7. The CDR3 has 14 residues. Germline values: CDR1 SGHRS, CDR2 YFSETQ. CDR3 region: CASSLGQGKFTLHF. Here the CDR3 DNA reads TGCGCCAGCAGCTTGGGACAGGGGAAATTCACCCTCCACTTT.

The rearrangement joins TRBV11-1 to TRBJ2-7; D unclear. Between the trimmed V and J ends, which lost 5 bases and 6 bases, there was a span of 20 bases. Per germline, CDR1 SGHAT and CDR2 FQDESV (reference sequence). The CDR3 contains 15 residues. In DNA, the CDR3 is TGTGCCAGCAGCCCCCGTCGGAGTCGTACGTCCGAGCAGTACTTC. Translation: CASSPRRSRTSEQYF.

The rearrangement uses TRBV7-9 and TRBJ1-1; the D gene is possibly TRBD1 (6 bases). Trimming took 5 bases from V and 0 from J, leaving 7 bases between them. The CDR3 totals 13 residues. Germline V gene lookup returns CDR1 SEHNR and CDR2 FQNEAQ (reference sequence). In DNA, the CDR3 is TGTGCCAGCAGCCGGACAGTGAACACTGAAGCTTTCTTT. Residues: CASSRTVNTEAFF.